One sample yielded the 12 T cell receptor beta chains listed below, sequenced in a study of blood T cell repertoires in COVID-19. The protocol was immunoSEQ multiplex PCR, while the TCRdb copy is restricted to in-frame clones and leaves out a portion. The sample holds fewer than 200,000 clones, 85% seen once. The sequencing input was peripheral blood. The receptors come from a woman in her sixties with acute or convalescent COVID-19.

The chain combines TRBV5-4 with TRBJ2-1; 12 nucleotides align to TRBD2. J lost 7 bases, V lost 4 bases, and 12 bases had no gene match. CDR3 size: 17 residues. The germline gives CDR1 SGHNT, CDR2 YYREEE (reference sequence). CDR3 sequence: CASSPRLAGADWNEQFF. CDR3 bases: TGTGCCAGCAGCCCTAGACTAGCGGGAGCCGATTGGAATGAGCAGTTCTTC.

This clone was observed once. The rearrangement links TRBV5-1 to TRBJ2-3, with D perhaps matching TRBD2 (6 bases). CDR3 size: 23 residues. The V end was cut by 1 base, the J end by 5 bases, with 38 bases between. The germline CDR1 and CDR2 sequences are SGHRS and YFSETQ. The CDR3 here is CASSLSLGGQVSGLPTKGDTQYF. CDR3 bases: TGCGCCAGCAGCTTGTCGTTGGGTGGACAAGTTAGCGGTCTCCCGACAAAAGGAGATACGCAGTATTTT.

The rearrangement joins TRBV6-5 to TRBJ2-1, with D maybe TRBD2 (5 bases). V was pared by 0 bases and J by 8 bases, with 14 bases between. Germline V CDR1 and CDR2: MNHEY, SVGAGI. CDR3 size: 15 residues. CDR3 nucleotides: TGTGCCAGCAGTTACTCGTCACCACTCGGGGATGAGCAGTTCTTC. As protein: CASSYSSPLGDEQFF.

V gene TRBV6-6 combines with J gene TRBJ2-1; 7 bases agree with TRBD2. J lost 10 bases, V lost 6 bases, and 15 bases had no gene match. CDR1 is MNHNY and CDR2 is SVGAGI in the germline V gene (reference sequence). The CDR3 contains 15 residues. The DNA for the CDR3 is TGTGCCAGCAGCCCCCCAGGAAGCGGGATTCCAGAGCAGTTCTTC. As protein: CASSPPGSGIPEQFF.

The chain carries TRBV27 and TRBJ2-7; D is possibly TRBD2 (6 bases). Germline V gene sequence: CDR1 MNHEY, CDR2 SMNVEV (reference sequence). Trimming pared 0 bases from V and 11 bases from J, leaving 17 bases between. CDR3 length equals 14 residues. The CDR3 here is CASSLSRLAQEEYF. DNA for the CDR3: TGTGCCAGCAGTTTATCGAGGCTAGCGCAGGAGGAGTACTTC.

This clone was detected only once. V is TRBV5-6 and J is TRBJ1-3; 8 bases line up with TRBD1. From germline, CDR1 is SGHDT and CDR2 YYEEEE. V was pared by 4 bases and J by 7 bases, with 7 bases of the junction left unmatched. The CDR3 runs to 14 residues. This CDR3 is CASSHRQGINTIYF. The CDR3 DNA sequence: TGTGCCAGCAGCCACAGACAGGGGATCAACACCATATATTTT.

This chain uses TRBV9 with TRBJ2-5; maybe TRBD1 (6 bases). V lost 1 base to trimming and J lost 3 bases, with 10 bases between them. The CDR3 runs 14 residues. Germline values: CDR1 SGDLS, CDR2 YYNGEE. The CDR3 DNA is TGTGCCAGCAGCGTAAGGCAGGGGAAAGAGACCCAGTACTTC. This codes for CASSVRQGKETQYF.

The chain uses TRBV7-6 and TRBJ2-5; a possible D gene is TRBD2 (6 bases). Germline V gives CDR1 SGHVS, CDR2 FNYEAQ. The CDR3 has 14 residues. The germline V and J ends were trimmed by 0 bases and 5 bases, with 10 bases remaining between them. CDR3 nucleotides: TGTGCCAGCAGCTTAGCGCCGGCGGGGGAGACCCAGTACTTC. It codes for CASSLAPAGETQYF.

This rearrangement joins TRBV12-5 to TRBJ1-1; D is undetermined. V was trimmed by 5 bases and J by 6 bases, leaving 13 bases between them. CDR1 LGHNT and CDR2 FRNRAP come from the germline V gene. The CDR3 sequence is 13 residues long. The CDR3 coding sequence is TGTGCTAGTGGTGCTTTCCCGAGGGCTGAAGCTTTCTTT. Translated, it gives CASGAFPRAEAFF. The full variable domain, its missing parts supplied by reference TRBV12-5 and TRBJ1-1, is DARVTQTPRHKVTEMGQEVTMRCQPILGHNTVFWYRQTMMQGLELLAYFRNRAPLDDSGMPKDRFSAEMPDATLATLKIQPSEPRDSAVYFCASGAFPRAEAFFGQGTRLTVV.

This chain uses TRBV3-1 (or the pseudogene TRBV3-2) with TRBJ2-1; 8 bases agree with TRBD1. Germline V lookup: CDR1 LGHDT, CDR2 YNNKEL (reference sequence). The CDR3 contains 16 residues. Trimming removed 2 bases from V and 2 bases from J; junction bases left unmatched: 5. This CDR3 reads CASSQSDREPYNEQFF. Here the CDR3 DNA reads TGTGCCAGCAGCCAATCGGACAGGGAGCCCTACAATGAGCAGTTCTTC.

The genes are TRBV5-8 and TRBJ1-1; TRBD1 is a possible D gene (5 bases). This CDR3 contains 13 residues. V gave up 2 bases and J gave up 7 bases, with 12 bases separating them. The germline V gene encodes CDR1 SGHTS and CDR2 YDEGEE. CDR3 residues: CASSFDGTYEAFF. In nucleotides, the CDR3 is TGTGCCAGCAGCTTCGACGGGACTTATGAAGCTTTCTTT.

The V gene is TRBV21-1, the J gene TRBJ1-5; the D segment call TRBD1 is taken from the table without a DNA check. TRBV21-1 constitutes a pseudogene. This CDR3 is built from 15 residues. CDR3 sequence (DNA): TGTGCCAGCAGCAAAGGACAGGGGAGCAATCAGCCCCAGCATTTT. This encodes CASSKGQGSNQPQHF.